These 29 T cell receptor beta chains were all obtained from the same sample, sequenced in a study of PD-1 blockade in classical Hodgkin lymphoma. Every patient relapsed after autologous stem cell transplantation, and brentuximab vedotin exposure varied. The repertoire was sequenced with immunoSEQ multiplex PCR; TCRdb's copy has only in-frame clones and lacks some. The repertoire has under 60,000 clones, just under 75% of them found once; the top ten carry approximately 16%. The sample in question was peripheral blood mononuclear cells (PBMCs), obtained before the second cycle of nivolumab. These TCRs come from a human donor with classical Hodgkin lymphoma.

This clone has just a few counts. The chain is built from TRBV27 and TRBJ1-2, with 8 bases matching TRBD1. CDR3 size: 14 residues. V trimming: 5 bases; J trimming: 7 bases; junction bases outside the gene matches: 9. Germline CDR1 is MNHEY and CDR2 is SMNVEV (reference sequence). CDR3 residues: CASSHPTGTGGYTF. CDR3 coding DNA: TGTGCCAGCAGTCACCCGACCGGGACAGGTGGCTACACCTTC.

J is TRBJ2-2 and V is TRBV6-6; no reliable D call. The V end was cut by 8 bases, the J end by 0 bases, with 10 bases between. Germline V CDR1 and CDR2: MNHNY, SVGAGI (reference sequence). This CDR3 has 14 amino acids. The CDR3 region is CASFPSPNTGELFF. CDR3 nucleotide sequence: TGTGCCAGCTTCCCGTCGCCGAACACCGGGGAGCTGTTTTTT.

The chain uses TRBV28 and TRBJ2-7, with D unresolved. The CDR3 length is 12 residues. The germline V gene encodes CDR1 MDHEN and CDR2 SYDVKM. The V gene lost 7 bases and the J gene lost 0 bases, with 7 bases spanning the gap. CDR3 loop: CASIQNSYEQYF. CDR3 DNA sequence: TGTGCCAGCATACAGAACTCCTACGAGCAGTACTTC.

As concerns this clone: Other DNA sequences within the sample encode an identical CDR3. The chain carries TRBV7-3 and TRBJ2-5; D uncertain. CDR3 length: 14 residues. Germline-derived CDR1 and CDR2 are SGHTA and FQGTGA. Trimming cost V 1 base and J 0 bases, with 6 bases left between them. The CDR3 loop reads CASSLKGYQETQYF. CDR3 nucleotides: TGTGCCAGCAGCTTAAAGGGATACCAAGAGACCCAGTACTTC.

V is TRBV19 and J is TRBJ2-2; D gene unclear. Germline V CDR1 and CDR2: LNHDA, SQIVND (reference sequence). Trimming shortened V by 10 bases and J by 7 bases, and 19 bases separated the two germline ends. The CDR3 extends over 14 amino acids. The CDR3 spells CATRDRARIGELFF. DNA for the CDR3: TGTGCCACGAGAGATAGAGCTAGGATCGGGGAGCTGTTTTTT.

The chain couples TRBV19 to TRBJ1-2; 9 bases map to TRBD1. J gave up 4 bases and V 6 bases, and 6 bases lay outside the gene matches. In germline, CDR1 is LNHDA, CDR2 SQIVND (reference sequence). The CDR3 is 14 residues long. This CDR3 is CASSPQGAAYGYTF. CDR3 in DNA: TGTGCCAGTAGCCCACAGGGGGCGGCCTATGGCTACACCTTC.

This CDR3 reads CASSLDRAFVQYF. The CDR3 coding sequence is TGTGCCAGCAGCTTAGATCGCGCTTTCGTGCAGTATTTT. The chain uses TRBV7-6 and TRBJ2-3; no firm D call. Trimming shortened V by 1 base and J by 11 bases, and 13 bases separated the two germline ends. The germline V gene has CDR1 SGHVS and CDR2 FNYEAQ. This CDR3 has 13 amino acids.

The V call is TRBV10-3, the J call TRBJ2-7; 10 nucleotides match TRBD1. The germline V gene encodes CDR1 ENHRY and CDR2 SYGVKD. V trimming: 7 bases; J trimming: 5 bases; junction bases outside the gene matches: 5. The length of the CDR3 is 13 residues. The CDR3 nucleotides are TGTGCCATCACCCGGGACAGGGGTGACGAGCAGTACTTC. It is translated as CAITRDRGDEQYF.

J is TRBJ1-3 and V is TRBV5-1; D not resolved. Germline V gene data show CDR1 as SGHRS and CDR2 as YFSETQ. Trimming removed 0 bases from V and 0 bases from J, with 10 bases in between. This CDR3 is built from 16 residues. DNA for the CDR3: TGCGCCAGCAGCTTGGGGGTGGGCAGCTCTGGAAACACCATATATTTT. As protein: CASSLGVGSSGNTIYF.

The sample holds a few counts of this clone. V is TRBV7-5 and J is TRBJ1-2; the table's D call of TRBD1 was not tested on the DNA. TRBV7-5 is a pseudogene segment. The CDR3 contains 13 residues. CDR3 in DNA: TGTGTCAGAAGCTGCAGTATTGACTATGGCTACACCTTC. This codes for CVRSCSIDYGYTF.

This sequence joins TRBV7-9 and TRBJ2-7; D call uncertain. This CDR3 contains 14 residues. V was clipped by 1 base and J by 5 bases, with 12 bases between them. Germline V lookup: CDR1 SEHNR, CDR2 FQNEAQ (reference sequence). In nucleotides, the CDR3 is TGTGCCAGCAGCTTAGGGGTTAGCCTCGACGAGCAGTACTTC. Protein: CASSLGVSLDEQYF.

This rearrangement joins TRBV19 to TRBJ2-7, with 11 bases lining up with TRBD2. The J segment lost 5 bases and the V segment lost 5 bases, leaving 11 bases of the junction unmatched. The CDR3 is 16 residues long. Germline V gene data show CDR1 as LNHDA and CDR2 as SQIVND (reference sequence). The CDR3 loop reads CASSPARLAGGNEQYF. The CDR3 DNA sequence: TGTGCCAGTAGTCCTGCCAGGCTAGCGGGAGGTAACGAGCAGTACTTC. Supplemented by reference TRBV19 and TRBJ2-7, the full variable domain reads DGGITQSPKYLFRKEGQNVTLSCEQNLNHDAMYWYRQDPGQGLRLIYYSQIVNDFQKGDIAEGYSVSREKKESFPLTVTSAQKNPTAFYLCASSPARLAGGNEQYFGPGTRLTVT.

The CDR3: CSVASGGYTF. CDR3 coding DNA: TGCAGCGTTGCTTCGGGGGGCTACACCTTC. The V gene is TRBV29-1, the J gene TRBJ1-2; D is unresolved. The V end was cut by 4 bases, the J end by 8 bases, with 8 bases between. Germline CDR1 SQVTM, CDR2 ANQGSEA. The CDR3 totals 10 residues. The entire variable domain, with the rest obtained from reference TRBV29-1 and TRBJ1-2, is as follows: SAVISQKPSRDICQRGTSLTIQCQVDSQVTMMFWYRQQPGQSLTLIATANQGSEATYESGFVIDKFPISRPNLTFSTLTVSNMSPEDSSIYLCSVASGGYTFGSGTRLTVV.

The genes are TRBV28 and TRBJ2-7, with D unresolved. Germline loops: CDR1 MDHEN, CDR2 SYDVKM. CDR3 length: 15 amino acids. The germline V and J ends were trimmed by 1 base and 3 bases, with 13 bases remaining between them. The CDR3 is CASSLSGLIFYEQYF. CDR3 nucleotide sequence: TGTGCCAGCAGTTTATCGGGCCTTATCTTCTACGAGCAGTACTTC.

The chain links TRBV27 to TRBJ2-7, with D perhaps being TRBD1 or TRBD2 (5 bases each). V lost 6 bases, J lost 0 bases, and 15 bases lay in between. CDR3 size: 15 residues. Per germline, CDR1 MNHEY and CDR2 SMNVEV (reference sequence). CDR3 amino acids: CASSSLGVPSYEQYF. CDR3 sequence (DNA): TGTGCCAGCAGCTCCTTGGGGGTCCCCTCCTACGAGCAGTACTTC.

J is TRBJ2-1 and V is TRBV25-1; TRBD2 matches at 12 bases. The ends lost 3 bases at V and 7 bases at J; junction bases unmatched: 10. In germline, CDR1 is MGHDK, CDR2 SYGVNS. This CDR3 region has 17 residues. The CDR3 spells CASSEFPSGRAGNEQFF. The CDR3 region has the DNA TGTGCCAGCAGTGAGTTCCCTAGCGGGAGGGCCGGGAATGAGCAGTTCTTC.

The gene calls are TRBV6-1 and TRBJ2-7; 9 bases map to TRBD1. Per the germline V gene, CDR1 is MNHNS and CDR2 is SASEGT. This CDR3 has 14 residues. Losses at the gene ends were 1 base for V and 3 bases for J; bases not matched to a gene: 1. CDR3 in amino acids: CASSEGDRVYEQYF. The CDR3 DNA sequence: TGTGCCAGCAGTGAAGGGGACAGGGTCTACGAGCAGTACTTC.

This sequence joins TRBV7-6 and TRBJ2-5, with 11 bases identical to TRBD2. V was pared by 1 base and J by 5 bases, with 3 bases of the junction left unmatched. Germline V CDR1 and CDR2: SGHVS, FNYEAQ. This CDR3 is built from 15 residues. The chain's CDR3 is CASSLVPSGRETQYF. CDR3 in DNA: TGTGCCAGCAGCTTAGTCCCTAGCGGGAGGGAGACCCAGTACTTC.

The CDR3 sequence is CASSEPIRDSGTYGYTF. The CDR3 DNA sequence: TGTGCCAGCAGTGAACCCATTAGGGACAGCGGTACCTATGGCTACACCTTC. This chain links TRBV25-1 with TRBJ1-2; 7 bases are a match to TRBD1. Germline loops: CDR1 MGHDK, CDR2 SYGVNS. V trimming: 2 bases; J trimming: 4 bases; junction bases outside the gene matches: 13. The CDR3 contains 17 residues.

The chain links TRBV25-1 to TRBJ1-4; D might be TRBD1 (5 bases). Trimming shortened V by 3 bases and J by 3 bases, and 11 bases separated the two germline ends. Germline V gene data show CDR1 as MGHDK and CDR2 as SYGVNS. This CDR3 has 15 residues. The CDR3 protein is CASSESGVPNEKLFF. Here the CDR3 DNA reads TGTGCCAGCAGTGAGTCGGGGGTCCCTAATGAAAAACTGTTTTTT.

This clone was detected many times. The rearrangement joins TRBV2 to TRBJ2-4; TRBD1 agrees at 8 bases. Germline CDR1 and CDR2: SNHLY and FYNNEI. The CDR3 is made up of 14 amino acids. V trimming: 4 bases; J trimming: 4 bases; junction bases outside the gene matches: 3. The CDR3: CASSGDRIKNIQYF. The CDR3 DNA reads TGTGCCAGCAGTGGGGACAGGATTAAAAACATTCAGTACTTC.

V is TRBV5-1 and J is TRBJ2-7, with 7 bases identical to TRBD1. J lost 0 bases, V lost 1 base, and 13 bases had no gene match. CDR3 length equals 18 residues. CDR1 and CDR2 (germline): SGHRS, YFSETQ. CDR3 in DNA: TGCGCCAGCAGCTTGAACCTATTGACAGGGTCGAGCTCCTACGAGCAGTACTTC. This sequence encodes CASSLNLLTGSSSYEQYF.

The CDR3: CASSLSGYYEQYF. The CDR3 coding sequence is TGTGCCAGCAGCTTAAGTGGCTACTACGAGCAGTACTTC. The gene calls are TRBV7-2 and TRBJ2-7; the D is unclear. The CDR3 has 13 residues. The V and J ends lost 2 bases and 3 bases respectively, with 8 bases between them. Germline values: CDR1 SGHTA, CDR2 FQGNSA. The full variable domain, with the rest looked up from reference TRBV7-2 and TRBJ2-7, is GAGVSQSPSNKVTEKGKDVELRCDPISGHTALYWYRQSLGQGLEFLIYFQGNSAPDKSGLPSDRFSAERTGGSVSTLTIQRTQQEDSAVYLCASSLSGYYEQYFGPGTRLTVT.

The V and J genes are TRBV6-6 and TRBJ1-2, with 11 bases fitting TRBD1. Germline values: CDR1 MNHNY, CDR2 SVGAGI (reference sequence). The V segment lost 0 bases and the J segment 7 bases; nucleotides outside the gene matches: 4. This CDR3 has 15 residues. CDR3 loop: CASSYSIGTGGGYTF. The DNA for the CDR3 is TGTGCCAGCAGTTACTCGATAGGGACAGGGGGTGGCTACACCTTC.

The chain recombines TRBV10-3 with TRBJ2-1; 8 bases match TRBD2. The CDR3 totals 14 residues. Germline CDR1 reads ENHRY; CDR2 reads SYGVKD. V trimming: 5 bases; J trimming: 5 bases; junction bases outside the gene matches: 5. This chain's CDR3 is CAISFSGINNEQFF. The CDR3 coding sequence is TGTGCCATCAGTTTTAGCGGGATTAACAATGAGCAGTTCTTC.

Here the CDR3 DNA reads TGCAGCGTTGAAGATTATGCCAGAAGTAACGAGCAGTACTTC. Amino acids: CSVEDYARSNEQYF. The V gene is TRBV29-1, the J gene TRBJ2-7; D is uncertain. The CDR3 is 14 residues long. Germline CDR1 reads SQVTM; CDR2 reads ANQGSEA. V gave up 0 bases and J gave up 5 bases, with 14 bases separating them.

This clone was observed once. The chain couples TRBV7-3 to TRBJ2-5; TRBD2 might be the D (5 bases). The end of the DNA aligns better with TRBJ2-7, so the J call may be wrong. This CDR3 has 13 amino acids. The germline V gene encodes CDR1 SGHTA and CDR2 FQGTGA. The CDR3 nucleotides read TGTGCCAGCAGCTTGGGAGCCTCCTACGAGCAGTACTTC. This codes for CASSLGASYEQYF.

This clone was observed a few times. The rearrangement uses TRBV6-1 and TRBJ1-1; D is unresolved. This CDR3 has 13 amino acids. The germline V gene has CDR1 MNHNS and CDR2 SASEGT. The CDR3 spells CAGGLKLNTEAFF. Here the CDR3 DNA reads TGTGCTGGAGGGCTGAAATTGAACACTGAAGCTTTCTTT.

The chain couples TRBV7-6 to TRBJ1-1; the D is unclear. CDR1 and CDR2 (germline): SGHVS, FNYEAQ. V was shortened by 2 bases and J by 0 bases, with 13 bases between the two germline ends. The CDR3 spans 16 residues. The CDR3 nucleotides read TGTGCCAGCAGCTTAAGGCCCCCGCCCATGAACACTGAAGCTTTCTTT. Translation: CASSLRPPPMNTEAFF. Variable domain in full (rest from reference TRBV7-6 and TRBJ1-1): GAGVSQSPRYKVTKRGQDVALRCDPISGHVSLYWYRQALGQGPEFLTYFNYEAQQDKSGLPNDRFSAERPEGSISTLTIQRTEQRDSAMYRCASSLRPPPMNTEAFFGQGTRLTVV.